Listed below are T cell receptor beta chains from one sample, sequenced in a study of cytomegalovirus exposure and HLA in healthy donors. Assay used: immunoSEQ multiplex PCR; TCRdb lists only in-frame clones, some missing. The sample has 130,000 to 150,000 clones, around 75% seen once. The sample was PBMCs. All receptors come from a woman in her twenties or thirties in good health and CMV-seronegative. Both conserved end residues are part of each CDR3. D genes are given only for firm matches. Size values are once, few and many counts, or a class for expanded clones, and some rows have none.

>NA|TRBV4-1|TRBJ1-3|NA
TGCGCCAGCAGTCCCGGGACAGGAAACACCATATATTTT
CASSPGTGNTIYF
>TRBD2|TRBV5-1|TRBJ2-3|NA
TGCGCCAGCAGCTTGGAGGGGACTACACCAGATACGCAGTATTTT
CASSLEGTTPDTQYF
>NA|TRBV14|TRBJ2-7|once
TGTGCCAGCAGCCAAGATGCGGGGATCTCCTACGAGCAGTACTTC
CASSQDAGISYEQYF
>NA|TRBV7-6|TRBJ2-1|NA
TGTGCCAGCAGCTTCGACGGAGGCAGCTCCTACAATGAGCAGTTCTTC
CASSFDGGSSYNEQFF
>TRBD2|TRBV5-1|TRBJ2-1|NA
TGCGCCAGCAGCATAATTAGCGGGACCTACAATGAGCAGTTCTTC
CASSIISGTYNEQFF
>NA|TRBV11-2|TRBJ2-7|NA
TGTGCCAGCAGCTTACGGTGGGAGCAGTACTTC
CASSLRWEQYF
>NA|TRBV19|TRBJ1-3|NA
TGTGCCAGTAGCAATGGAAACACCATATATTTT
CASSNGNTIYF
>TRBD2|TRBV7-2|TRBJ2-1|few
TGTGCCAGCAGCCCCCAAACTAGCGGGGGCCCCTACAATGAGCAGTTCTTC
CASSPQTSGGPYNEQFF
>NA|TRBV27|TRBJ2-1|NA
TGTGCCAGCAGGTGGGGGGGCGGGAGCGATGAGCAGTTCTTC
CASRWGGGSDEQFF
>TRBD2|TRBV5-1|TRBJ2-3|NA
TGCGCCAGCAGCTTGGCCCTAGCGGCAGACACAGATACGCAGTATTTT
CASSLALAADTDTQYF
>NA|TRBV6-1|TRBJ2-7|few
TGTGCCAGCAACCCCGCTCCGGGAGTTCTATACGAGCAGTACTTC
CASNPAPGVLYEQYF
>NA|TRBV6-5|TRBJ1-6|NA
TGTGCCAGCAGTGAACAGGGCTATAATTCACCCCTCCACTTT
CASSEQGYNSPLHF
>NA|TRBV19|TRBJ2-1|NA
TGTGCCAGTAGCGCCATTAGCGGCTACAATGAGCAGTTCTTC
CASSAISGYNEQFF
>TRBD2|TRBV7-9|TRBJ2-5|NA
TGTGCCAGCAGTTATTCGGCAGGGGCCGCGGGGGGCCAGTACTTC
CASSYSAGAAGGQYF
>TRBD2|TRBV5-4|TRBJ2-3|NA
TGTGCCAGCAGCTTACGTTCTCTAGCGGGAATCACAGATACGCAGTATTTT
CASSLRSLAGITDTQYF
>NA|TRBV7-2|TRBJ2-1|NA
TGTGCCAGCAGGACAGAGGACTACAATGAGCAGTTCTTC
CASRTEDYNEQFF
>NA|TRBV5-1|TRBJ1-4|NA
TGCGCCAGCAGCTCGAGAGATCCGGATGAAAAACTGTTTTTT
CASSSRDPDEKLFF
>TRBD2|TRBV27|TRBJ2-1|NA
TGTGCCAGCAGTTTTATCCTAGCGGATAGCTCCTACAATGAGCAGTTCTTC
CASSFILADSSYNEQFF
>NA|TRBV5-1|TRBJ2-4|NA
TGCGCCAGCAGCTTGGGGGACTTAGCCAAAAACATTCAGTACTTC
CASSLGDLAKNIQYF
>NA|TRBV5-4|TRBJ1-1|NA
TGTGCCAGCAGCTCCAGGAATTTGAACACTGAAGCTTTCTTT
CASSSRNLNTEAFF
>NA|TRBV4-1|TRBJ1-5|few
TGCGCCAGCAGCCAACCAGGACACCCAAGCAATCAGCCCCAGCATTTT
CASSQPGHPSNQPQHF
>TRBD2|TRBV27|TRBJ2-3|NA
TGTGCCAGCAGTTCTACTAGCGGGTTATTCGATACGCAGTATTTT
CASSSTSGLFDTQYF
>NA|TRBV6-1|TRBJ2-5|NA
TGTGCCAGCAGTCCACGGTTCGGGGAGGAGACCCAGTACTTC
CASSPRFGEETQYF
>NA|TRBV6-6|TRBJ1-2|few
TGTGCCAGCAGTTACCCCAGGGTTCTTGATAACTATGGCTACACCTTC
CASSYPRVLDNYGYTF
>NA|TRBV2|TRBJ1-2|few
TGTGCCAGCAGTGAAGCTGGACAGAGTGATGGCTACACCTTC
CASSEAGQSDGYTF
>TRBD1|TRBV19|TRBJ1-5|NA
TGTGCCAGTACCCTTCTGGACAGGGGGCGATCCCAGCCCCAGCATTTT
CASTLLDRGRSQPQHF
>NA|TRBV5-4|TRBJ2-2|NA
TGTGCCAGCAGCTTGGTGAGCGGGGAGCTGTTTTTT
CASSLVSGELFF
>NA|TRBV6-5|TRBJ2-1|NA
TGTGCCAGCAGTTTAACTAGGCACTCCTACAATGAGCAGTTCTTC
CASSLTRHSYNEQFF
>TRBD2|TRBV7-3|TRBJ2-3|NA
TGTGCCAGCAGCCTTAAAGGTCCGGGAGGGCCCGCAGATACGCAGTATTTT
CASSLKGPGGPADTQYF
>NA|TRBV18|TRBJ1-2|NA
TGTGCCAGCTCACCAAGGGAGGACGGCTACACCTTC
CASSPREDGYTF
>NA|TRBV29-1|TRBJ2-5|NA
TGCAGCGTTGAATCGGGTCGGGAAGAGACCCAGTACTTC
CSVESGREETQYF
>NA|TRBV6-6|TRBJ1-3|NA
TGTGCCAGCAGTTACGCGGGGGGAAACACCATATATTTT
CASSYAGGNTIYF
>NA|TRBV2|TRBJ2-5|NA
TGTGCCAGCAGTGAATCTCTCCGGAGGGAGACCCAGTACTTC
CASSESLRRETQYF